The 27 T cell receptor beta chains below were found in one sample sequenced in a study of T cell repertoires in cytomegalovirus infection. From the reads, TCRdb called clonotypes with MiXCR, one entry per CDR3 protein. The sample records approximately 240,000 distinct CDR3 sequences, roughly an eighth being singletons. The sequenced material came from PBMCs. These receptors all stem from a human donor in good health (CMV status not recorded). Some clones in this sample may be carry-over from other donors' samples.

This clonotype was observed many times. The CDR3 sequence: CASSLQPDQAKNIQYF. In nucleotides, the CDR3 is TGTGCCAGCAGCTTACAACCGGACCAGGCCAAAAACATTCAGTACTTC. The rearrangement uses TRBV7-6 and TRBJ2-4; D ambiguous. The CDR3 covers 16 residues. V dropped 2 bases and J dropped 1 base, with 12 bases sitting between them. Per germline, CDR1 SGHVS and CDR2 FNYEAQ.

Many counts were recorded for this clonotype. V usage is TRBV19 and J usage is TRBJ1-2, with unresolved D. V was shortened by 3 bases and J by 6 bases, with 8 bases between the two germline ends. Germline V gene lookup returns CDR1 LNHDA and CDR2 SQIVND (reference sequence). The CDR3 is 12 amino acids. As DNA, the CDR3 is TGTGCCAGTAGTATTCCCGGGGATGGCTACACCTTC. Protein sequence: CASSIPGDGYTF.

In this sample, this clonotype turned up many times. The CDR3 coding sequence is TGTGCCAGCAGCTCCGCGATGCCAGATACGCAGTATTTT. Translating it yields CASSSAMPDTQYF. J is TRBJ2-3 and V is TRBV7-2; D not resolved. There are 13 residues in the CDR3. The germline V gene encodes CDR1 SGHTA and CDR2 FQGNSA. The V gene lost 4 bases and the J gene lost 4 bases, with 9 bases spanning the gap.

The CDR3 spells CASSLPPDSGSYEQYF. CDR3 DNA: TGTGCCAGCAGTCTCCCCCCAGATAGCGGGAGTTACGAGCAGTACTTC. The chain couples TRBV6-6 to TRBJ2-7; 9 bases align to TRBD2. V shed 5 bases and J 4 bases; nucleotides not matched to a gene: 12. This CDR3 is 16 amino acids long. The germline V gene has CDR1 MNHNY and CDR2 SVGAGI (reference sequence).

There are many counts of this clonotype. The J gene is TRBJ2-7, the V gene TRBV7-2; D uncertain. Looked up from germline, CDR1 is SGHTA and CDR2 is FQGNSA. The CDR3 loop spans 15 amino acids. V shed 1 base and J shed 5 bases, with 15 bases lying between them. This CDR3 reads CASSLGAASVNEQYF. CDR3 coding DNA: TGTGCCAGCAGCTTAGGGGCGGCATCCGTCAACGAGCAGTACTTC.

V is TRBV14 and J is TRBJ2-7; TRBD2 agrees at 7 bases. The CDR3 is made up of 15 amino acids. Trimming at V came to 1 base and at J to 1 base, leaving 4 bases not matched to a gene. Germline V gene data show CDR1 as SGHDN and CDR2 as FVKESK. In DNA form, the CDR3 reads TGTGCCAGCAGCCAAGTGGGAGGGTCTTCCTACGAGCAGTACTTC. Translated, it gives CASSQVGGSSYEQYF.

The rearrangement joins TRBV7-3 to TRBJ1-1, with 11 positions matching TRBD1. The ends lost 4 bases at V and 5 bases at J; junction bases unmatched: 12. Germline CDR1 SGHTA, CDR2 FQGTGA. This CDR3 comprises 17 residues. This chain's CDR3 is CASSSIGQGARGTEAFF. The CDR3 bases are TGTGCCAGCAGCTCTATCGGACAGGGGGCAAGAGGTACTGAAGCTTTCTTT. Full variable domain (missing parts from reference TRBV7-3 and TRBJ1-1): GAGVSQTPSNKVTEKGKYVELRCDPISGHTALYWYRQSLGQGPEFLIYFQGTGAADDSGLPNDRFFAVRPEGSVSTLKIQRTERGDSAVYLCASSSIGQGARGTEAFFGQGTRLTVV.

A few counts support this clonotype. V and J are TRBV9 and TRBJ2-1; D is perhaps TRBD2 (5 bases). The germline gives CDR1 SGDLS, CDR2 YYNGEE. The length of the CDR3 is 15 residues. Between the trimmed V and J ends, which lost 4 bases and 1 base, there was a span of 12 bases. This chain's CDR3 is CASSPSGYSYNEQFF. In nucleotides, the CDR3 is TGTGCCAGCAGCCCATCGGGGTATTCCTACAATGAGCAGTTCTTC.

This chain links TRBV10-3 with TRBJ1-2; D perhaps matches TRBD1 (5 bases). Trimming took off 6 bases at V and 4 bases at J, with 18 bases between the two ends. There are 15 residues in the CDR3. Germline V lookup: CDR1 ENHRY, CDR2 SYGVKD. CDR3 region: CAIRGEPPRVYGYTF. CDR3 in DNA: TGTGCCATCAGAGGGGAACCTCCCCGGGTCTATGGCTACACCTTC.

This clonotype occurred many times. This chain connects TRBV7-2 to TRBJ2-3; D unclear. Trimming cost V 5 bases and J 5 bases, with 8 bases left between them. The CDR3 is 12 amino acids. Germline loops: CDR1 SGHTA, CDR2 FQGNSA. The CDR3, as DNA: TGTGCCAGCAGCCGTGACGGAGATACGCAGTATTTT. Translation: CASSRDGDTQYF.

This clonotype was seen at least ten times. The chain couples TRBV7-2 to TRBJ2-1; 10 positions agree with TRBD1. The germline CDR1 and CDR2 sequences are SGHTA and FQGNSA. The CDR3 sequence is 13 residues long. The trim removed 0 bases at V and 13 bases at J, leaving 3 bases unmatched. The CDR3 reads CASSLAPTGGQFF. DNA of the CDR3: TGTGCCAGCAGCTTAGCCCCGACAGGGGGCCAGTTCTTC.

This clonotype was observed many times. This chain connects TRBV5-1 to TRBJ2-5; possibly TRBD2 for D (5 bases). V was cut by 0 bases and J by 5 bases, with 11 bases left in between. The length of the CDR3 is 14 residues. Germline CDR1 SGHRS, CDR2 YFSETQ. CDR3: CASSLDIGMETQYF. The DNA for the CDR3 is TGCGCCAGCAGCTTGGATATCGGGATGGAGACCCAGTACTTC.

The sample holds a few counts of this clonotype. V usage is TRBV4-2 and J usage is TRBJ1-2; D remains ambiguous. Germline values: CDR1 LGHNA, CDR2 YNFKEQ. The CDR3 runs 15 residues. The ends were cut back, 0 bases at V and 7 bases at J, with 15 bases in the middle. As DNA, the CDR3 is TGTGCCAGCAGCCAAGATGGGTCGAGTTCTCTTGGCTACACCTTC. Its translation: CASSQDGSSSLGYTF.

This clonotype occurred many times. The V gene is TRBV11-3, the J gene TRBJ2-2; 7 bases are a match to TRBD1. Germline V lookup: CDR1 SGHNT, CDR2 YENEEA. This CDR3 is built from 14 residues. V dropped 6 bases and J dropped 3; count of bases not matched to a gene: 4. The CDR3 DNA sequence: TGTGCCAGCAGACCGGGGACAGACACCGGGGAGCTGTTTTTT. This codes for CASRPGTDTGELFF.

This clonotype was seen repeatedly, ten times or more. The chain uses TRBV7-2 and TRBJ2-5; TRBD2 aligns across 9 bases. The CDR3 covers 15 residues. From germline, CDR1 is SGHTA and CDR2 FQGNSA. Trimming removed 1 base from V and 2 bases from J; junction bases left unmatched: 2. CDR3 amino acids: CASSLDSGRQETQYF. As DNA, the CDR3 is TGTGCCAGCAGCTTAGATAGCGGGAGACAAGAGACCCAGTACTTC.

This clonotype has a handful of counts. The chain links TRBV19 to TRBJ2-1; perhaps D is TRBD1 or TRBD2 (5 bases each). The germline CDR1 and CDR2 sequences are LNHDA and SQIVND (reference sequence). Trimming stripped 3 bases from V and 5 bases from J, with 8 bases between. The CDR3 sequence is 13 residues long. CDR3 sequence (DNA): TGTGCCAGTAGTATGGGACCCAACAATGAGCAGTTCTTC. Translated, it gives CASSMGPNNEQFF.

This clonotype was picked up a small number of times. The V call is TRBV5-4, the J call TRBJ2-2, with D possibly being TRBD1 or TRBD2 (5 bases each). Trimming pared 0 bases from V and 3 bases from J, leaving 15 bases between. From germline, CDR1 is SGHNT and CDR2 YYREEE (reference sequence). The CDR3 totals 17 residues. In DNA form, the CDR3 reads TGTGCCAGCAGCTTGGGGGGCAGGGACCGTCACACCGGGGAGCTGTTTTTT. This sequence encodes CASSLGGRDRHTGELFF.

The chain recombines TRBV29-1 with TRBJ2-3, with 7 bases aligning to TRBD1. After removal of 7 bases from V and 0 bases from J, the junction contained 10 bases not matched to a gene. In germline, CDR1 is SQVTM, CDR2 ANQGSEA. The CDR3 loop spans 15 amino acids. This CDR3 reads CSAPGQMTSTDTQYF. For the CDR3, the DNA is TGCAGCGCCCCGGGACAGATGACTAGCACAGATACGCAGTATTTT.

The rearrangement uses TRBV12-3 or TRBV12-4 and TRBJ2-2, with a possible D match to TRBD1 (6 bases). The CDR3 is 14 residues long. The V and J ends lost 8 bases and 5 bases respectively, with 15 bases between them. CDR3 protein: CASVKGQGTGELFF. The CDR3 DNA is TGTGCCAGCGTCAAGGGTCAGGGGACCGGGGAGCTGTTTTTT.

This clonotype was seen repeatedly, ten times or more. The chain links TRBV4-3 to TRBJ1-1, with D perhaps TRBD1 (5 bases). V gave up 8 bases and J gave up 6 bases, with 19 bases separating them. Per germline, CDR1 LGHNA and CDR2 YSLEER. This CDR3 is built from 14 residues. The CDR3 DNA follows: TGCGCCAGCTCTCGGGACGTTATGACCCCTGAAGCTTTCTTT. Translated: CASSRDVMTPEAFF.

This clonotype occurred many times. The gene calls are TRBV28 and TRBJ1-1; D uncertain. The V end lost 1 base, the J end lost 6 bases, and 6 bases lay between the germline ends. The CDR3 spans 12 residues. Germline loops: CDR1 MDHEN, CDR2 SYDVKM. CDR3 DNA sequence: TGTGCCAGCAGTTTATCGGCGGCTGAAGCTTTCTTT. It codes for CASSLSAAEAFF.

This clonotype came up a few times. The J gene is TRBJ2-5, the V gene TRBV11-3; D unclear. The CDR3 spans 11 residues. Germline V gives CDR1 SGHNT, CDR2 YENEEA. Trimming left V 2 bases short and J 6 bases short, with 4 bases between. CDR3 DNA sequence: TGTGCCAGCAGCTTATTACAGACCCAGTACTTC. Its translation: CASSLLQTQYF.

V and J are TRBV20-1 and TRBJ2-7, with a tentative D call TRBD2 (6 bases). The germline V gene encodes CDR1 DFQATT and CDR2 SNEGSKA (reference sequence). The CDR3 totals 12 residues. Deletions cut 6 bases from V and 6 bases from J, with 15 bases between. The CDR3 here is CSASGLRGEQYF. Written as DNA, the CDR3 is TGCAGTGCCTCGGGACTCCGGGGCGAGCAGTACTTC.

Many counts were recorded for this clonotype. This chain connects TRBV11-2 to TRBJ2-7; D tentatively reads TRBD1 or TRBD2 (5 bases each). Between the trimmed V and J ends, which lost 4 bases and 0 bases, there was a span of 22 bases. This CDR3 is built from 18 residues. Germline V CDR1 and CDR2: SGHAT, FQNNGV. CDR3 residues: CASSSLGRGAGSSYEQYF. For the CDR3, the DNA is TGTGCCAGCAGCTCACTTGGACGTGGGGCGGGTAGCTCCTACGAGCAGTACTTC.

The table lists this clonotype with many counts. The chain employs TRBV6-2 or TRBV6-3 and TRBJ2-2; D is unclear. V was clipped by 6 bases and J by 6 bases, with 11 bases between them. CDR1 and CDR2 (germline): MNHEY, SVGEGT. The CDR3 length is 13 residues. As DNA, the CDR3 is TGTGCCAGCAGGCCTGGCCCGGCCGGGGAGCTGTTTTTT. Translating gives CASRPGPAGELFF.

This clonotype has at least ten counts. The V and J genes are TRBV7-2 and TRBJ2-5; D is uncertain. The CDR3 has 14 amino acids. Trimming left V 4 bases short and J 7 bases short, with 16 bases between. Per the germline V gene, CDR1 is SGHTA and CDR2 is FQGNSA. The CDR3 bases are TGTGCCAGCAGCTCCTCAATTGGTGACGGGACCCAGTACTTC. Amino acids: CASSSSIGDGTQYF.

This clonotype was seen ten or more times. The V and J genes are TRBV7-2 and TRBJ2-7; D possibly matches TRBD1 or TRBD2 (6 bases each). V lost 1 base and J lost 5, with 9 bases in between. The CDR3 spans 13 residues. Germline V lookup: CDR1 SGHTA, CDR2 FQGNSA. As DNA, the CDR3 is TGTGCCAGCAGCTTAGTGGGGGGCAACGAGCAGTACTTC. It specifies CASSLVGGNEQYF.